Listed here is a single T cell receptor beta chain. In the study's own analysis: Cell counts per sample came from amplifying reference gene primers. Data came from immunoSEQ multiplex PCR; TCRdb stores just in-frame clones and leaves some out. V, J and clone size reflect that table, while D and trimming were determined from the DNA. This table holds fewer than 200,000 clones, around 83% found once. This sample is drawn from a study of blood T cell repertoires in COVID-19. Study-wide background: From the United States, Italy and Spain came samples of acute and convalescent COVID-19. T cells, B-cell-depleted T cells, or PBMCs provided the cDNA or gDNA that served as material.

Trimming removed 2 bases from V and 7 bases from J; junction bases left unmatched: 9. Germline loops: CDR1 LNHDA, CDR2 SQIVND (reference sequence). The CDR3 has 16 amino acids. This TCR was recovered from a woman in her sixties or seventies with COVID-19, enrolled during active disease. The gene calls are TRBV19 and TRBJ2-2; 8 nucleotides align to TRBD1. Sequenced input: peripheral blood. CDR3 in DNA: TGTGCCAGTAGTATACAGGGGGCGCAGAAGGTCGGGGAGCTGTTTTTT. Residues: CASSIQGAQKVGELFF.